This T cell receptor (beta chain) was sequenced for a study of T cell changes during pregnancy in multiple sclerosis (dated by TCRdb to the late 2010s). The study in broad terms: Changes in the T cell repertoire over the course of pregnancy were examined in this study in women with multiple sclerosis.

Libraries were constructed by the immunoSEQ multiplex PCR assay. The table was pulled from immuneACCESS by TCRdb, which kept in-frame rearrangements only. Such tables lose some clones; where checked, under half of the loss comes from unresolved V genes, and the rest has no known cause. The sample table lists 40,000 to 60,000 clones, around 94% of them with a count of one. The ten largest clonotypes hold 0.37% of the sample. This clone was detected only once. Its cognate antigen has yet to be identified. Base-call qualities are not available, and no considerably larger clone is one nucleotide away. Via the germline V gene, CDR1 is SGHRS and CDR2 YFSETQ. V is cut back by 4 bases and J by 11 bases, with 15 bases in the junction unmatched. There are 16 amino acids in the CDR3, from cysteine to phenylalanine inclusive. Only the CDR3 portion is preserved as DNA: 48 bases, with reading frame beginning at the first base.

The specimen comprised CD4+ T cells from peripheral blood mononuclear cells, sampled before pregnancy. The receptor's source is a female donor with multiple sclerosis, enrolled in a pregnancy study. Here the chain combines TRBV5-1 and TRBJ2-3; TRBD2 fits 11 bases in the junction. The bases read TGCGCCAGCAGCCCCACTAGCGGGAGCCCCCACGCCGTGCAGTATTTT. Its product reads: CASSPTSGSPHAVQYF.